This T cell receptor (beta chain) appears in the sequencing data of a study of T-cell reconstitution after alpha-beta-depleted transplantation in children. This clonotype was recorded many times. Trimming pared 6 bases from V and 7 bases from J, leaving 16 bases between. CDR3 length: 13 residues. Germline CDR1 reads DFQATT; CDR2 reads SNEGSKA (reference sequence). The TCRbeta library was prepared with unique molecular identifiers. TCRdb reprocessed the PCR reads via MiXCR and lists one record per CDR3 protein. The sample contains about 640,000 distinct CDR3 sequences, approximately 17% of which appear only once.

This receptor was taken from a human donor who donated a stem cell graft to a child with acute myeloid leukemia. The chain joins TRBV20-1 to TRBJ1-5; D unresolved. The sample was PBMCs from the stem cell graft donor, taken from the stem cell graft. The CDR3 reads CSAKRDAIQPQHF. The CDR3 DNA reads as TGCAGTGCGAAGCGAGACGCCATACAGCCCCAGCATTTT.